This T cell receptor (beta chain) was documented in a study of spatial heterogeneity in lung cancer. General observations from the study: Mutation tallies in tumors tracked expanded intratumoral alpha and beta TCR counts.

The sample holds many counts of this clonotype. Its antigen is not identified. With 3 bases clipped from V and 9 bases from J, the junction kept 16 bases outside the gene matches. Germline-derived CDR1 and CDR2 are DFQATT and SNEGSKA (reference sequence). CDR3 length equals 17 residues. TCRdb used MiXCR to reprocess the 5' RACE reads, holding one entry per CDR3 protein. The sample lists approximately 11,000 distinct CDR3 sequences, roughly 7.9% occurring once. The time point is: sample taken at primary tumor resection. The TCR comes from a female donor with early-stage non-small cell lung cancer. The sample was lung tumor tissue, taken at surgery. The chain recombines TRBV20-1 with TRBJ1-6, with 8 bases lining up with TRBD1. CDR3 residues: CSASGAGGAPGSSPLHF. As DNA, the CDR3 is TGCAGTGCTAGTGGGGCAGGGGGCGCCCCGGGGAGTTCACCCCTCCACTTT.